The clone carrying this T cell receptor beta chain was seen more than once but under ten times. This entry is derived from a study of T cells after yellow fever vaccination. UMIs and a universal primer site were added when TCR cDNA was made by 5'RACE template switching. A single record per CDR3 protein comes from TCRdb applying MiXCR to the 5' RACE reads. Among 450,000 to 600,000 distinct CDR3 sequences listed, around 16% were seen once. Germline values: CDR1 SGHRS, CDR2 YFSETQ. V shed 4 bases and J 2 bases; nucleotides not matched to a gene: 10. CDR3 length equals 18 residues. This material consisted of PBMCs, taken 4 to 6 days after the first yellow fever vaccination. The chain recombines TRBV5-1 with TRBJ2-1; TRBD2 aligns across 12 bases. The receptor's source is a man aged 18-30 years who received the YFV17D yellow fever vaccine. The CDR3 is CASSAGLAGPQTYNEQFF. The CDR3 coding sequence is TGCGCCAGCAGCGCTGGACTAGCGGGGCCTCAAACCTACAATGAGCAGTTCTTC. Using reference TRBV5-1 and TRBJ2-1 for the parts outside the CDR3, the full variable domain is KAGVTQTPRYLIKTRGQQVTLSCSPISGHRSVSWYQQTPGQGLQFLFEYFSETQRNKGNFPGRFSGRQFSNSRSEMNVSTLELGDSALYLCASSAGLAGPQTYNEQFFGPGTRLTVL.